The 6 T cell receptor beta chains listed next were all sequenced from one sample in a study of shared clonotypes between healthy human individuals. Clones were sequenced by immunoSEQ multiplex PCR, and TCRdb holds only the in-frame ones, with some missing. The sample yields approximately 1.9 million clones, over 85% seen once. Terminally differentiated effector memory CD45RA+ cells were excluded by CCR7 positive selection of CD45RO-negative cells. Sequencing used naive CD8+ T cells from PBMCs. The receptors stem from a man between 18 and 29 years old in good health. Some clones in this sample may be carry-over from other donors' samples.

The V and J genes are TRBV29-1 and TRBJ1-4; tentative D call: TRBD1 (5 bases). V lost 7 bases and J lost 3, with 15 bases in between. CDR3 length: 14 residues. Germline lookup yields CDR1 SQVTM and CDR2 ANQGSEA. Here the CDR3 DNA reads TGCAGCGCCCTGGGGGAGGGCCCTAATGAAAAACTGTTTTTT. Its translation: CSALGEGPNEKLFF. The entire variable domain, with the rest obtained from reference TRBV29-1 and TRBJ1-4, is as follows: SAVISQKPSRDICQRGTSLTIQCQVDSQVTMMFWYRQQPGQSLTLIATANQGSEATYESGFVIDKFPISRPNLTFSTLTVSNMSPEDSSIYLCSALGEGPNEKLFFGSGTQLSVL.

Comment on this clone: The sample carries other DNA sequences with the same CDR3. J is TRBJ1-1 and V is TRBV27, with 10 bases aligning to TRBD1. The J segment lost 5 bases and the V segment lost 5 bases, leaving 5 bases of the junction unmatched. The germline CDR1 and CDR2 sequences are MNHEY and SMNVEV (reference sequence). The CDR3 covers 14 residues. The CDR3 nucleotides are TGTGCCAGCAGTAAGACAGGGGGCCATACTGAAGCTTTCTTT. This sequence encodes CASSKTGGHTEAFF.

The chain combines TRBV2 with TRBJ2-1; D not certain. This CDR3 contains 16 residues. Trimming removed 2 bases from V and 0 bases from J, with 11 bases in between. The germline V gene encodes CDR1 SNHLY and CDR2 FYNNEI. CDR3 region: CASSEWVLRSYNEQFF. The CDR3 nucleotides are TGTGCCAGCAGTGAATGGGTACTACGCTCCTACAATGAGCAGTTCTTC.

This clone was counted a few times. The CDR3 nucleotides read TGTGCCAGTAGTCACTTCGGGGATAGCAATCAGCCCCAGCATTTT. This translates into CASSHFGDSNQPQHF. V gene TRBV19 combines with J gene TRBJ1-5, with D unresolved. V was pared by 5 bases and J by 0 bases, with 11 bases between. The CDR3 contains 15 residues. From germline, CDR1 is LNHDA and CDR2 SQIVND (reference sequence). Looking up the rest from reference TRBV19 and TRBJ1-5 gives the full variable domain: DGGITQSPKYLFRKEGQNVTLSCEQNLNHDAMYWYRQDPGQGLRLIYYSQIVNDFQKGDIAEGYSVSREKKESFPLTVTSAQKNPTAFYLCASSHFGDSNQPQHFGDGTRLSIL.

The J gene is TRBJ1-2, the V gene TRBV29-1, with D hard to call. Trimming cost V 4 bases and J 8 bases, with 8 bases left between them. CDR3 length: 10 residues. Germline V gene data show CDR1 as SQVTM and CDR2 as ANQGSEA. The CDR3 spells CSVASDGYTF. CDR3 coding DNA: TGCAGCGTTGCTTCCGACGGCTACACCTTC.

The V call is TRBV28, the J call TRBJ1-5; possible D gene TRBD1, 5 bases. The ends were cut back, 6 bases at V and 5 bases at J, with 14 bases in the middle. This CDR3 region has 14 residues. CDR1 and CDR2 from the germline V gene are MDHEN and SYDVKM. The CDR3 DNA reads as TGTGCCAGCAGCCTGGTCAGGGTAGATCAGCCCCAGCATTTT. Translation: CASSLVRVDQPQHF.